This T cell receptor beta chain derives from a study of T cells in localized non-small cell lung cancer. Study-wide results and limits: Adjacent lung had a median approximately 57 of the 100 largest tumor clones. Sequencing, confined to only one tumor region, leaves heterogeneity possible. Higher T cell density in the blood was associated with longer overall survival, whereas higher adjacent-lung clonality associated with shorter survival. Adjacent uninvolved lung had the highest clonality, suggesting focused antigen responses.

Germline-derived CDR1 and CDR2 are SEHNR and FQNEAQ (reference sequence). The V gene lost 3 bases and the J gene lost 3 bases, with 17 bases spanning the gap. CDR3 size: 17 residues. Worth noting for this clone: Its cognate antigen is unknown.

Generated by immunoSEQ multiplex PCR, the TCRdb table keeps only in-frame clones and is missing some. The sample comprises some 50,000 clones, around 87% of which are singletons, and about 15% rests with the top ten. Sequenced material: PBMCs, taken before any cancer treatment. This TCR was recovered from a female donor with stage II lung adenocarcinoma. This sequence joins TRBV7-9 and TRBJ1-4; D perhaps matches TRBD1 (5 bases). CDR3 protein: CASSLGEGRRSNEKLFF. DNA of the CDR3: TGTGCCAGCAGCTTGGGTGAGGGGCGGAGGTCTAATGAAAAACTGTTTTTT.